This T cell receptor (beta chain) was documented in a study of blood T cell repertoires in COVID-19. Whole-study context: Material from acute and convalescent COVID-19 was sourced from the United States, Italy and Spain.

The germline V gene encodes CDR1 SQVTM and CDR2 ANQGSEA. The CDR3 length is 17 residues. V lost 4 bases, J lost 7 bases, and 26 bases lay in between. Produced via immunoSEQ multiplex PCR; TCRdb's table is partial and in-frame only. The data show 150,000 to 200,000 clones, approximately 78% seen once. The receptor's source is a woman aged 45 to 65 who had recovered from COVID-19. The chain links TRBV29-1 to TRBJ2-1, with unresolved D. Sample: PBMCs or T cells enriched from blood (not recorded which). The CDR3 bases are TGCAGCGTTGTTGCGGCCGTGAGTACGGTAACAATGAATGAGCAGTTCTTC. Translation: CSVVAAVSTVTMNEQFF.